This T cell receptor beta chain is from a study of identical twins. Notes on the study in general: With abundant cord blood beta clonotypes, insertions were fewer; memory repertoires showed no such pattern.

TCRdb reprocessed the 5' RACE reads via MiXCR and lists one record per CDR3 protein. The repertoire consists of hundreds of thousands of distinct CDR3 sequences, with around 8.3% occurring once and the leading ten covering 0.75% to 1%. Turning to this clonotype: Its antigen remains unknown.

The same data also went into a second study, on yellow fever vaccine responses in identical twins.

What was sequenced was PBMCs. The sequence was obtained from a young woman in good health.

The CDR3 loop is CASSVVSTGIYGYTF. The CDR3 nucleotides are TGTGCCAGCAGCGTAGTTTCTACAGGGATCTATGGCTACACCTTC. This chain connects TRBV9 to TRBJ1-2; a possible D gene is TRBD1 (6 bases). Trimming shortened V by 0 bases and J by 4 bases, and 13 bases separated the two germline ends. Germline V lookup: CDR1 SGDLS, CDR2 YYNGEE. CDR3 length: 15 amino acids.